The 14 T cell receptor beta chains below all came from one sample that was sequenced in a study of cytomegalovirus exposure and HLA in healthy donors. Amplification used 60 Vbeta primers and 13 Jbeta primers. TCRdb keeps only in-frame clones here, not all; method: immunoSEQ multiplex PCR. The sample records roughly 120,000 clones, about 81% being singletons. The sequencing sample was made of PBMCs. These TCRs come from a woman aged 25 to 39 in good health and CMV-seronegative.

The chain has TRBV6-6 and TRBJ1-2, with TRBD1 matching over 8 bases. The CDR3 runs 16 residues. The germline V gene has CDR1 MNHNY and CDR2 SVGAGI (reference sequence). The J segment lost 3 bases and the V segment lost 5 bases, leaving 11 bases of the junction unmatched. CDR3 nucleotides: TGTGCCAGCAGTCTATCTCAGGGGGCGGGATACTATGGCTACACCTTC. It translates to CASSLSQGAGYYGYTF.

The V gene is TRBV23-1, the J gene TRBJ2-1; TRBD2 matches 8 bases. TRBV23-1 is assigned to the ORF class and has an uncertain function. This CDR3 spans 16 amino acids. V trimming: 2 bases; J trimming: 6 bases; junction bases outside the gene matches: 9. CDR3 protein: CASSQGSGGHSNEQFF. The CDR3 nucleotides are TGCGCCAGCAGTCAAGGAAGCGGGGGCCACTCCAATGAGCAGTTCTTC.

This clone was detected only a few times. CDR3 DNA: TGCGCCAGCAGAATGCGGGCGGAACCAACCTACGAGCAGTACTTC. Translating gives CASRMRAEPTYEQYF. This rearrangement joins TRBV23-1 to TRBJ2-7; TRBD2 might be the D (5 bases). TRBV23-1 is treated as an ORF (open reading frame) with a function not yet certain. Deletions cut 6 bases from V and 2 bases from J, with 17 bases between. The CDR3 is 15 residues long.

This chain uses TRBV6-5 with TRBJ2-4, with 8 nucleotides matching TRBD1. Germline trimming cut 6 bases from V and 8 bases from J; bases unmatched to any gene: 9. The CDR3 is 14 amino acids. Germline lookup yields CDR1 MNHEY and CDR2 SVGAGI. The CDR3 coding sequence is TGTGCCAGCAGATCAGGGGGCGTTACAGACATTCAGTACTTC. It translates to CASRSGGVTDIQYF.

The DNA for the CDR3 is TGTGCCAGCAGCACTCAAGACGGACTCTCTGGAAACACCATATATTTT. Translating it yields CASSTQDGLSGNTIYF. The chain has TRBV4-2 and TRBJ1-3; unclear D gene. There are 16 residues in the CDR3. CDR1 is LGHNA, CDR2 YNFKEQ, per germline. Between the trimmed V and J ends, which lost 5 bases and 0 bases, there was a span of 14 bases.

This clone was seen more than once but under ten times. This chain links TRBV21-1 with TRBJ2-5; the DNA was not compared with TRBD2, the D call given in the table. TRBV21-1 is a pseudogene segment. The CDR3 has 9 amino acids. CDR3 sequence reads: CDIRETQYF. CDR3 nucleotide sequence: TGTGATATACGGGAGACCCAGTACTTC.

This chain joins TRBV7-9 and TRBJ2-3; D gene unclear. Germline V gene data show CDR1 as SEHNR and CDR2 as FQNEAQ (reference sequence). V gave up 3 bases and J gave up 2 bases, with 9 bases separating them. This CDR3 spans 14 amino acids. The CDR3 region has the DNA TGTGCCAGCAGCTTCCCCCAGTCCACAGATACGCAGTATTTT. Translation gives CASSFPQSTDTQYF.

This chain links TRBV30 with TRBJ2-1, with 7 bases fitting TRBD1. Trimming removed 2 bases from V and 2 bases from J; junction bases left unmatched: 9. The CDR3 sequence is 16 residues long. Germline values: CDR1 GTSNPN, CDR2 SVGIG (reference sequence). The CDR3 region has the DNA TGTGCCTGGAGTACTTATTCCGGGACAGCCTACAATGAGCAGTTCTTC. Translated, it gives CAWSTYSGTAYNEQFF. Filled out from reference TRBV30 and TRBJ2-1, the complete variable domain reads SQTIHQWPATLVQPVGSPLSLECTVEGTSNPNLYWYRQAAGRGLQLLFYSVGIGQISSEVPQNLSASRPQDRQFILSSKKLLLSDSGFYLCAWSTYSGTAYNEQFFGPGTRLTVL.

The J gene is TRBJ2-3, the V gene TRBV9; D uncertain. CDR3 length: 12 amino acids. Germline V CDR1 and CDR2: SGDLS, YYNGEE. The germline V and J ends were trimmed by 3 bases and 4 bases, with 6 bases remaining between them. The CDR3 coding sequence is TGTGCCAGCAGCGCTTCTTCAGATACGCAGTATTTT. It is translated as CASSASSDTQYF. The full variable domain, in which reference TRBV9 and TRBJ2-3 provide the parts outside the CDR3, is DSGVTQTPKHLITATGQRVTLRCSPRSGDLSVYWYQQSLDQGLQFLIQYYNGEERAKGNILERFSAQQFPDLHSELNLSSLELGDSALYFCASSASSDTQYFGPGTRLTVL.

The chain is built from TRBV29-1 and TRBJ2-1; TRBD2 matches at 8 bases. The J segment lost 5 bases and the V segment lost 5 bases, leaving 11 bases of the junction unmatched. Germline lookup yields CDR1 SQVTM and CDR2 ANQGSEA. This CDR3 has 15 residues. DNA for the CDR3: TGCAGCGTTTCTATAGCGGGGCCCCCCAACAATGAGCAGTTCTTC. Protein sequence: CSVSIAGPPNNEQFF.

This chain joins TRBV18 and TRBJ2-7; 11 bases are a match to TRBD1. The J segment lost 4 bases and the V segment lost 0 bases, leaving 5 bases of the junction unmatched. The CDR3 spans 16 residues. CDR1 is KGHSH, CDR2 LQKENI, per germline. The CDR3 region has the DNA TGTGCCAGCTCACCACCCGGGACAGGGGGAATATACGAGCAGTACTTC. It specifies CASSPPGTGGIYEQYF.

V is TRBV30 and J is TRBJ2-5; TRBD1 matches at 9 bases. The germline V gene has CDR1 GTSNPN and CDR2 SVGIG (reference sequence). This CDR3 spans 14 amino acids. The V gene end was trimmed by 3 bases and the J gene end by 4 bases; junction bases not matched to a gene: 6. The CDR3 nucleotides read TGTGCCTGGAGGCGGACAGGGGCTTCAGAGACCCAGTACTTC. Amino acid sequence: CAWRRTGASETQYF.

J is TRBJ1-2 and V is TRBV29-1, with a possible D match to TRBD1 (6 bases). The CDR3 loop spans 13 amino acids. The V end was cut by 2 bases, the J end by 7 bases, with 14 bases between. Germline V gene sequence: CDR1 SQVTM, CDR2 ANQGSEA. The CDR3 loop reads CSVEPVDRFGYTF. CDR3 sequence (DNA): TGCAGCGTTGAACCCGTGGACAGATTTGGCTACACCTTC.

The chain uses TRBV6-6 and TRBJ1-3, with D uncertain. Germline V gene data show CDR1 as MNHNY and CDR2 as SVGAGI (reference sequence). The V end was cut by 0 bases, the J end by 0 bases, with 6 bases between. The CDR3 loop spans 15 amino acids. CDR3 coding DNA: TGTGCCAGCAGTTACTCGGGGAGCTCTGGAAACACCATATATTTT. This gives the protein CASSYSGSSGNTIYF.